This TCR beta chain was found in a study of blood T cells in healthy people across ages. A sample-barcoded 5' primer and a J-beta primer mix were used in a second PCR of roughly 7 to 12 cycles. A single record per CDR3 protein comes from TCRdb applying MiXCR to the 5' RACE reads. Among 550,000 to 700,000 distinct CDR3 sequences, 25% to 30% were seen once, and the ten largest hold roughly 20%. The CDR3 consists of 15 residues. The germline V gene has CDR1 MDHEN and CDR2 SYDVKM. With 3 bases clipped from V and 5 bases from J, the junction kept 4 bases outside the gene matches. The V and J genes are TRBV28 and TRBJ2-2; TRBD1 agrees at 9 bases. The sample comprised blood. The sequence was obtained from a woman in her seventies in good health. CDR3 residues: CASSFKGQGTGELFF. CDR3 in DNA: TGTGCCAGCAGTTTTAAGGGACAGGGAACCGGGGAGCTGTTTTTT. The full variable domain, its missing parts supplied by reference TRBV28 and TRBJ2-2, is DVKVTQSSRYLVKRTGEKVFLECVQDMDHENMFWYRQDPGLGLRLIYFSYDVKMKEKGDIPEGYSVSREKKERFSLILESASTNQTSMYLCASSFKGQGTGELFFGEGSRLTVL.